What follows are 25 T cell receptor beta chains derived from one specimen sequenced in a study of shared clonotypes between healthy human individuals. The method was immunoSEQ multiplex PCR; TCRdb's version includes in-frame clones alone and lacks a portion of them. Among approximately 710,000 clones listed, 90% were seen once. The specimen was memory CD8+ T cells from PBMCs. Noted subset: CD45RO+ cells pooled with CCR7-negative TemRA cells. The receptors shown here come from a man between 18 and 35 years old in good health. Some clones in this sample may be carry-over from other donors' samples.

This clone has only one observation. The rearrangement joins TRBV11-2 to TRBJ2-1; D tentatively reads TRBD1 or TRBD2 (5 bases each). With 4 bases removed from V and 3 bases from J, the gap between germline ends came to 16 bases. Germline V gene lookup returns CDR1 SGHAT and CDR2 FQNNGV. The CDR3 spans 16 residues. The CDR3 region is CASSSLGTAGYNEQFF. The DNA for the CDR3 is TGTGCCAGCAGCTCTCTAGGGACGGCTGGCTACAATGAGCAGTTCTTC. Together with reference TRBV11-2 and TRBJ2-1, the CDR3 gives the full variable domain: EAGVAQSPRYKIIEKRQSVAFWCNPISGHATLYWYQQILGQGPKLLIQFQNNGVVDDSQLPKDRFSAERLKGVDSTLKIQPAKLEDSAVYLCASSSLGTAGYNEQFFGPGTRLTVL.

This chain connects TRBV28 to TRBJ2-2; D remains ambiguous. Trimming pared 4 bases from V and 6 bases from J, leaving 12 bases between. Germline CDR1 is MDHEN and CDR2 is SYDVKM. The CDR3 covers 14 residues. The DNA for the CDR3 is TGTGCCAGCAGTTCTCTCCCGGTCCCCGGGGAGCTGTTTTTT. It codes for CASSSLPVPGELFF.

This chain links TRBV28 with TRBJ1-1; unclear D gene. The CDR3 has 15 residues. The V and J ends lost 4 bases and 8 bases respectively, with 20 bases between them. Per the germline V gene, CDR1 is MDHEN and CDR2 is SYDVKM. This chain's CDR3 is CASSYGVLGGLEAFF. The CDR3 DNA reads TGTGCCAGCAGTTATGGGGTGTTGGGAGGTTTAGAAGCTTTCTTT.

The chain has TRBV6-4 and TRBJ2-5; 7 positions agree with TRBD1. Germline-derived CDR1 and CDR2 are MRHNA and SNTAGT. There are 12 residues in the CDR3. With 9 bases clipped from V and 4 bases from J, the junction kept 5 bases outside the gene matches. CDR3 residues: CARTGSGETQYF. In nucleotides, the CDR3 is TGTGCCAGGACAGGGAGTGGAGAGACCCAGTACTTC.

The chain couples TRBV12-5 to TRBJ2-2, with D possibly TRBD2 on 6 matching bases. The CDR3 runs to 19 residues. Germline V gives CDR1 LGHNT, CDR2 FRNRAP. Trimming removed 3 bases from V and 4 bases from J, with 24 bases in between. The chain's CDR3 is CASGFWVRVDRRGTGELFF. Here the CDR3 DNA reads TGTGCTAGTGGTTTTTGGGTCAGGGTGGATAGGAGGGGCACCGGGGAGCTGTTTTTT.

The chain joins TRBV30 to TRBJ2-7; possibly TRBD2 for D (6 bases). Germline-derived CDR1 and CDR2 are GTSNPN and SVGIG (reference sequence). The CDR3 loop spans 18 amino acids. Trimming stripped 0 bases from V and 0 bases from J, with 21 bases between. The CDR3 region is CAWSVFYGREKNSYEQYF. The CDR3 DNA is TGTGCCTGGAGTGTATTCTACGGACGGGAGAAAAACTCCTACGAGCAGTACTTC.

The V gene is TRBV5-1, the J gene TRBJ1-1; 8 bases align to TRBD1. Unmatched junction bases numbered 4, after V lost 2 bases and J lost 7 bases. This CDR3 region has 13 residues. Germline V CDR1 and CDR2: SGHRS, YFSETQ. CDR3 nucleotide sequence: TGCGCCAGCAGCTTAAAGGGACAGGTTGAAGCTTTCTTT. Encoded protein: CASSLKGQVEAFF.

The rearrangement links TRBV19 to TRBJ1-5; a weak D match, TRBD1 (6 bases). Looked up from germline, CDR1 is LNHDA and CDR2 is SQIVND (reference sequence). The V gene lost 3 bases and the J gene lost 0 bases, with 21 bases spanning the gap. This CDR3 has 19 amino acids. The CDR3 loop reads CASSIYGGGFVFSNQPQHF. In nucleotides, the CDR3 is TGTGCCAGTAGTATTTATGGGGGCGGGTTTGTATTTAGCAATCAGCCCCAGCATTTT.

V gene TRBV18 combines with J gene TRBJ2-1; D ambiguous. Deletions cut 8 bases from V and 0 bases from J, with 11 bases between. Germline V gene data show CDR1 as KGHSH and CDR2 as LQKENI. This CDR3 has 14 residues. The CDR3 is CASVDRTSYNEQFF. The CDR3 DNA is TGTGCCAGCGTCGACCGAACCTCCTACAATGAGCAGTTCTTC.

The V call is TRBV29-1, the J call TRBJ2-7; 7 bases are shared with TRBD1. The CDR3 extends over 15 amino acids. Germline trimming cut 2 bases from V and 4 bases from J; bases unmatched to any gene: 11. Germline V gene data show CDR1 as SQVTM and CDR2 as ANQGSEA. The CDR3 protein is CSVETTGESGYEQYF. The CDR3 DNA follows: TGCAGCGTTGAAACCACAGGGGAGAGTGGATACGAGCAGTACTTC.

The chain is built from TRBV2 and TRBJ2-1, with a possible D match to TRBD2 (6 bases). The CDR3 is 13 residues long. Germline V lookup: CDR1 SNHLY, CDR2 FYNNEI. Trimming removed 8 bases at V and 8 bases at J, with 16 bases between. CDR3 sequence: CASPSGSGDEQFF. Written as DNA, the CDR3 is TGTGCCAGCCCCAGCGGGTCCGGGGATGAGCAGTTCTTC.

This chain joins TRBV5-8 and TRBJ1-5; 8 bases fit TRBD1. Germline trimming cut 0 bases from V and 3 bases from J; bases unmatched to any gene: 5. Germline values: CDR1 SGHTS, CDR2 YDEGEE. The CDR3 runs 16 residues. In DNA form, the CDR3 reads TGTGCCAGCAGCTTGGGACAGGGGCCTAACAATCAGCCCCAGCATTTT. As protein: CASSLGQGPNNQPQHF.

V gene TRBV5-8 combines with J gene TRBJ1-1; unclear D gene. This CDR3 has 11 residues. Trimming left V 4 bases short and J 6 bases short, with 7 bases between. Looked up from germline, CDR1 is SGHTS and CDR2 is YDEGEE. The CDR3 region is CASSPRPEAFF. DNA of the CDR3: TGTGCCAGCAGCCCAAGGCCTGAAGCTTTCTTT.

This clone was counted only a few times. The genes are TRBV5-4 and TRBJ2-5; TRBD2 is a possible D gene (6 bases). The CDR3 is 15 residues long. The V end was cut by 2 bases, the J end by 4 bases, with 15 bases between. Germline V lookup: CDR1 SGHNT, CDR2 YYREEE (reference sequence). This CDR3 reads CASSFYREIGETQYF. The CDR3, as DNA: TGTGCCAGCAGCTTTTATCGGGAGATAGGAGAGACCCAGTACTTC.

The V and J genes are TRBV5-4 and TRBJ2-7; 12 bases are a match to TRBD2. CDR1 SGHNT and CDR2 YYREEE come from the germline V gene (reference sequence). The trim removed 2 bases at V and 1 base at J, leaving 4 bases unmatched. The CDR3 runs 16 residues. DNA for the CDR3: TGTGCCAGCAGCTTCCCGGGACTAGCGGGTTCCTACGAGCAGTACTTC. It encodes CASSFPGLAGSYEQYF.

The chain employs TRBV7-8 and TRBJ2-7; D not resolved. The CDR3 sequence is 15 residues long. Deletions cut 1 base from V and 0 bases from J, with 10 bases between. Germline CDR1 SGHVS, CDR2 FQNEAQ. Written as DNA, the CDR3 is TGTGCCAGCAGCTTAGGGGCAGGCCTCTCCTACGAGCAGTACTTC. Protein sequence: CASSLGAGLSYEQYF.

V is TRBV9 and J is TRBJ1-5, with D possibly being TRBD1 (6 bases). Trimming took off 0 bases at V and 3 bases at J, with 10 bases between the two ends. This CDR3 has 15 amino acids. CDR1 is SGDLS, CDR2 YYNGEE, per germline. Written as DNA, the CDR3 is TGTGCCAGCAGCGTAGGGGGGCGTCCCAATCAGCCCCAGCATTTT. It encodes CASSVGGRPNQPQHF.

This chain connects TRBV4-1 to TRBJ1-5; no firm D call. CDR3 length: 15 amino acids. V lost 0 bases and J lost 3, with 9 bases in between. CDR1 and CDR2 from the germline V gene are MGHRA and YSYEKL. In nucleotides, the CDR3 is TGCGCCAGCAGCCAAGAAGGTAGCGCCAATCAGCCCCAGCATTTT. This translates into CASSQEGSANQPQHF.

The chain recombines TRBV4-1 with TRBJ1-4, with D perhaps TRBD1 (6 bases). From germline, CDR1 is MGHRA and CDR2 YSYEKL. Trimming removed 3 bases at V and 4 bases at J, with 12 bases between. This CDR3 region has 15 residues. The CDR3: CASSHRIGGNEKLFF. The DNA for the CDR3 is TGCGCCAGCAGCCATAGGATAGGGGGTAATGAAAAACTGTTTTTT.

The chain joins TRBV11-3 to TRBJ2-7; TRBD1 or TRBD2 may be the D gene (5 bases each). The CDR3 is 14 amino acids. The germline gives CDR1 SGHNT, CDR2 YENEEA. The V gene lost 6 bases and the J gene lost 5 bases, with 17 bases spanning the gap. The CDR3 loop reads CASSRSGGLDEQYF. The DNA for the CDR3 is TGTGCCAGCAGTAGATCTGGGGGATTGGACGAGCAGTACTTC.

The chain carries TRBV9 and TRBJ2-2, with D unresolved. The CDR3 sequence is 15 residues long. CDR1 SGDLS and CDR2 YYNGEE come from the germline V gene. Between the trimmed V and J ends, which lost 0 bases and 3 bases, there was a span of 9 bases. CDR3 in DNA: TGTGCCAGCAGCGTAGCGGTATTCGACACCGGGGAGCTGTTTTTT. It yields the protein CASSVAVFDTGELFF.

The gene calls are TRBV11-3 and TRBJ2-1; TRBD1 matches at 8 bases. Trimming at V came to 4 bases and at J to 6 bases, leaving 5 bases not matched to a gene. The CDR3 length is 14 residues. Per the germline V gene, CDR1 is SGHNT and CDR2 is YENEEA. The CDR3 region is CASSSDREVNEQFF. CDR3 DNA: TGTGCCAGCAGCTCGGACAGGGAAGTCAATGAGCAGTTCTTC.

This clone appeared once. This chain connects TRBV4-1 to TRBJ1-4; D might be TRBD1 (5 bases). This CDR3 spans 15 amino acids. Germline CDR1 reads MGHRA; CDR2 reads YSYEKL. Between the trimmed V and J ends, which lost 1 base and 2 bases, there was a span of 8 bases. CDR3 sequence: CASSQGRATNEKLFF. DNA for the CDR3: TGCGCCAGCAGCCAAGGCAGGGCGACTAATGAAAAACTGTTTTTT.

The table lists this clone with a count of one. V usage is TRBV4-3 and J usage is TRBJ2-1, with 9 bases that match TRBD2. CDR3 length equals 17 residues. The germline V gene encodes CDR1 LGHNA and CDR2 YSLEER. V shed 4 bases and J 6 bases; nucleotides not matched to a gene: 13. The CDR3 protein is CASSPGTASGIINEQFF. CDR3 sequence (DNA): TGCGCCAGCAGCCCAGGCACGGCTAGCGGGATTATCAATGAGCAGTTCTTC.

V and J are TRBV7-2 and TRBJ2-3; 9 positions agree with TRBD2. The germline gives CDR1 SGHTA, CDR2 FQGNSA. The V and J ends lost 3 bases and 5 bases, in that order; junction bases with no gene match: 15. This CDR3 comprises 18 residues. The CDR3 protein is CASSFIEMRGGRGDTQYF. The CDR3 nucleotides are TGTGCCAGCAGCTTCATTGAGATGCGGGGGGGCCGTGGAGATACGCAGTATTTT.